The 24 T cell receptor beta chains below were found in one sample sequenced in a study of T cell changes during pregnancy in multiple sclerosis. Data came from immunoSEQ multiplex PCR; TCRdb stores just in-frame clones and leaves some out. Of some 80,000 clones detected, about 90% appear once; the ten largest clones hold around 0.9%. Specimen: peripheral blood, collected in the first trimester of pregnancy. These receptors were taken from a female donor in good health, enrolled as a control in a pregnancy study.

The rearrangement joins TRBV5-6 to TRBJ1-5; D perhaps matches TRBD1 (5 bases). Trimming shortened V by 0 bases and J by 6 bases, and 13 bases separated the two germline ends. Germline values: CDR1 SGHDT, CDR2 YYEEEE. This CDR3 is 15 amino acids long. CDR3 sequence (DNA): TGTGCCAGCAGCTTGGAAAGGGGCCAAGGTCAGCCCCAGCATTTT. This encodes CASSLERGQGQPQHF.

The CDR3 nucleotides read TGTGCCAGTAGTTCTCCGGAGTCTAACTATGGCTACACCTTC. Amino acids: CASSSPESNYGYTF. V is TRBV19 and J is TRBJ1-2; D call uncertain. The germline V gene has CDR1 LNHDA and CDR2 SQIVND (reference sequence). CDR3 length: 14 amino acids. Trimming pared 5 bases from V and 0 bases from J, leaving 10 bases between.

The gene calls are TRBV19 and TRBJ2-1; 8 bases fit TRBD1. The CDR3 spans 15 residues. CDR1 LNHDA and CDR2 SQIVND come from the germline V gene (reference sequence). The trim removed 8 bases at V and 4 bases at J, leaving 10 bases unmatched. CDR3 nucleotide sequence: TGTGCCAGTGCCGAGATCGGGACAGGTTACAATGAGCAGTTCTTC. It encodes CASAEIGTGYNEQFF.

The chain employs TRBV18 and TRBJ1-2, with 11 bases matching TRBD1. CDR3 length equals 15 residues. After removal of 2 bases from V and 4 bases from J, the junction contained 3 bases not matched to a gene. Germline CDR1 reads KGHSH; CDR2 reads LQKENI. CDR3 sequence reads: CASSPSGTGGYGYTF. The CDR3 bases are TGTGCCAGCTCACCAAGCGGGACAGGGGGCTATGGCTACACCTTC.

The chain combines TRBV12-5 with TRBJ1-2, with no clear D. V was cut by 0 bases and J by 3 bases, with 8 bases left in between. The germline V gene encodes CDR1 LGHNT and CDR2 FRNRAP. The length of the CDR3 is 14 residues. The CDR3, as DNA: TGTGCTAGTGGTTTGGTACAGACCCACTATGGCTACACCTTC. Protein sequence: CASGLVQTHYGYTF. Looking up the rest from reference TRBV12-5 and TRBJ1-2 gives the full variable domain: DARVTQTPRHKVTEMGQEVTMRCQPILGHNTVFWYRQTMMQGLELLAYFRNRAPLDDSGMPKDRFSAEMPDATLATLKIQPSEPRDSAVYFCASGLVQTHYGYTFGSGTRLTVV.

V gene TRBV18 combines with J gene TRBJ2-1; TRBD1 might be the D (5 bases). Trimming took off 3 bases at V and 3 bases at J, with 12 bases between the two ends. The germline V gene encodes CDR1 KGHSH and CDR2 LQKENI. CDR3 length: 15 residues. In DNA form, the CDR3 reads TGTGCCAGCTCACCGGGGCTAGTGGGCTACAATGAGCAGTTCTTC. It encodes CASSPGLVGYNEQFF. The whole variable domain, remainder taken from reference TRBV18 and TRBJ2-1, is NAGVMQNPRHLVRRRGQEARLRCSPMKGHSHVYWYRQLPEEGLKFMVYLQKENIIDESGMPKERFSAEFPKEGPSILRIQQVVRGDSAAYFCASSPGLVGYNEQFFGPGTRLTVL.

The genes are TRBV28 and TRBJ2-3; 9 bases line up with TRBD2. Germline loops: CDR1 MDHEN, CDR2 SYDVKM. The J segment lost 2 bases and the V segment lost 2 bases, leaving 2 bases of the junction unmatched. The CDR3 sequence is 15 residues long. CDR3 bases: TGTGCCAGCAGTTTACCTAGCGGGAACACAGATACGCAGTATTTT. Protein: CASSLPSGNTDTQYF.

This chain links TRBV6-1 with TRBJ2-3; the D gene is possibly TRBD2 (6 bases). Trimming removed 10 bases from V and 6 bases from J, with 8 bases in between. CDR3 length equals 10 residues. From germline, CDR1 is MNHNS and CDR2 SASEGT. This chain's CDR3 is CATGVDTQYF. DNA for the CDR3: TGTGCCACGGGGGTTGATACGCAGTATTTT.

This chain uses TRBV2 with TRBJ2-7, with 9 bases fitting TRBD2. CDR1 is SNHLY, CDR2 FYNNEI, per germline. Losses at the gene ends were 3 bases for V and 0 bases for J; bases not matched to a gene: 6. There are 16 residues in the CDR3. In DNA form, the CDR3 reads TGTGCCAGCAGTGATTTAAAGCGGGGGGCCTCCTACGAGCAGTACTTC. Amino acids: CASSDLKRGASYEQYF. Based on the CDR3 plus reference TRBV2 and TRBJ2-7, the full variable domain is EPEVTQTPSHQVTQMGQEVILRCVPISNHLYFYWYRQILGQKVEFLVSFYNNEISEKSEIFDDQFSVERPDGSNFTLKIRSTKLEDSAMYFCASSDLKRGASYEQYFGPGTRLTVT.

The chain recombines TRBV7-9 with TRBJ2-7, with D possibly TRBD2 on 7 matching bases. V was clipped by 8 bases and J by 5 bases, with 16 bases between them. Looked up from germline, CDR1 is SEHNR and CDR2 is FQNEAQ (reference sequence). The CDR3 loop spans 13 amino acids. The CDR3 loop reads CASGYGGPNEQYF. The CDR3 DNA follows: TGTGCCAGCGGATACGGGGGGCCCAACGAGCAGTACTTC.

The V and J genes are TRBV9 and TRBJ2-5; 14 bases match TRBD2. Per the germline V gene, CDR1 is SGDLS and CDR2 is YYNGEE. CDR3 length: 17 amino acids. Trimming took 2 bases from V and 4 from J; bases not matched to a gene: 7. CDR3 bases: TGTGCCAGCAGCGTCGGGACTAGCGGGAGTGTTGGAGAGACCCAGTACTTC. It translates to CASSVGTSGSVGETQYF.

This chain's CDR3 is CASSIYRGRSTGELFF. The CDR3 DNA follows: TGTGCCAGTAGTATATACAGGGGGCGAAGCACCGGGGAGCTGTTTTTT. This sequence joins TRBV19 and TRBJ2-2; 9 bases are a match to TRBD1. Trimming at V came to 2 bases and at J to 4 bases, leaving 5 bases not matched to a gene. The germline gives CDR1 LNHDA, CDR2 SQIVND (reference sequence). The CDR3 runs 16 residues.

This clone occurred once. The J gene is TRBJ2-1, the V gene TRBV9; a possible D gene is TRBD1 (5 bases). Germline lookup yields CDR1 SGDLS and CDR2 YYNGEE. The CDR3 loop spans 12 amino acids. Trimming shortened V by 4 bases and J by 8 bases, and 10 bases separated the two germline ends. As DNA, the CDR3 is TGTGCCAGCAGCCCCGACAGCCATGAGCAGTTCTTC. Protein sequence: CASSPDSHEQFF.

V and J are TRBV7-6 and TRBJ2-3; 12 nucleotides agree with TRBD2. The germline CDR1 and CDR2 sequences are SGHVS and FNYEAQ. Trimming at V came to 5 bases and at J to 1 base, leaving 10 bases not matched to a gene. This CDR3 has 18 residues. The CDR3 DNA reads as TGTGCCAGCAGCCAGCTAGCGGGAGGGTTCCGGGGCACAGATACGCAGTATTTT. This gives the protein CASSQLAGGFRGTDTQYF. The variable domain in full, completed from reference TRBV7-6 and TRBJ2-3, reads GAGVSQSPRYKVTKRGQDVALRCDPISGHVSLYWYRQALGQGPEFLTYFNYEAQQDKSGLPNDRFSAERPEGSISTLTIQRTEQRDSAMYRCASSQLAGGFRGTDTQYFGPGTRLTVL.

The CDR3 reads CASSRAWDRVNTEAFF. The DNA of the CDR3 is TGTGCCAGCTCCCGCGCTTGGGACAGGGTCAACACTGAAGCTTTCTTT. The chain uses TRBV18 and TRBJ1-1; 9 nucleotides match TRBD1. The V segment lost 6 bases and the J segment 2 bases; nucleotides outside the gene matches: 10. The CDR3 loop spans 16 amino acids. The germline V gene encodes CDR1 KGHSH and CDR2 LQKENI.

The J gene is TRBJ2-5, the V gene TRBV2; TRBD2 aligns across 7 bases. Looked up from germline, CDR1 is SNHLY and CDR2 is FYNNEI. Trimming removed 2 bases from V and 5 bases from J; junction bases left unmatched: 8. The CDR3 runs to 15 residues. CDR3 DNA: TGTGCCAGCAGTGAATTCGGGACGCGGGGGGAGACCCAGTACTTC. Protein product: CASSEFGTRGETQYF.

CDR3 protein: CASSLAGLPAETQYF. The CDR3 DNA follows: TGTGCCAGCAGCTTAGCAGGACTCCCCGCGGAGACCCAGTACTTC. The chain joins TRBV7-8 to TRBJ2-5; weak D call: TRBD2 (5 bases). Trimming stripped 0 bases from V and 5 bases from J, with 13 bases between. Germline CDR1 and CDR2: SGHVS and FQNEAQ. This CDR3 is built from 15 residues.

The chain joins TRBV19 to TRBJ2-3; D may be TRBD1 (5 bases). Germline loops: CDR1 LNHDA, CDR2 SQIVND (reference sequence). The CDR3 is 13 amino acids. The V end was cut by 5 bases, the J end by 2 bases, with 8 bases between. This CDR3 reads CASSGAITDTQYF. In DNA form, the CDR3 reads TGTGCCAGTAGTGGGGCCATCACAGATACGCAGTATTTT.

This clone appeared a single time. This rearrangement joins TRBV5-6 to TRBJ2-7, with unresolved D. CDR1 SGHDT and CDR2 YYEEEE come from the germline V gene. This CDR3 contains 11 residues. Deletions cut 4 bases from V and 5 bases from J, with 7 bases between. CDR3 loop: CASSLENEQYF. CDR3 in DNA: TGTGCCAGCAGCCTCGAGAACGAGCAGTACTTC.

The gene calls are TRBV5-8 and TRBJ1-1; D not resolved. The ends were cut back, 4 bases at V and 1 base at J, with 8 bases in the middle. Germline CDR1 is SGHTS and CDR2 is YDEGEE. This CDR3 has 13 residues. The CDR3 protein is CASSPYRNTEAFF. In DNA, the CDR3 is TGTGCCAGCAGCCCGTATCGGAACACTGAAGCTTTCTTT.

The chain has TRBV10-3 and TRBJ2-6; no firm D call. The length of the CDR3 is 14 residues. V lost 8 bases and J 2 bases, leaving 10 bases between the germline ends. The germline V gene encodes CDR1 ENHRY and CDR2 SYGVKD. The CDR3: CAIGDITGANVLTF. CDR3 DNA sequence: TGTGCCATCGGCGACATTACTGGGGCCAACGTCCTGACTTTC.

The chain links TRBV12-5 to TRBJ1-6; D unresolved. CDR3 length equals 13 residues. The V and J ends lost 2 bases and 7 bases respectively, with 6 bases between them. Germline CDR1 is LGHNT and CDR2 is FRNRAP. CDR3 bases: TGTGCTAGTGGTTTGAGCGGGAATTCACCCCTCCACTTT. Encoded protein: CASGLSGNSPLHF.

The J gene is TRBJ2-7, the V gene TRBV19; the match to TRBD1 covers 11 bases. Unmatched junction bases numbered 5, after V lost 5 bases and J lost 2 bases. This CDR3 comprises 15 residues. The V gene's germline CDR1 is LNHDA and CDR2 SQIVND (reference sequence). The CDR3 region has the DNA TGTGCCAGTAGTGCCGGGACAGGGGGTGCCTACGAGCAGTACTTC. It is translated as CASSAGTGGAYEQYF. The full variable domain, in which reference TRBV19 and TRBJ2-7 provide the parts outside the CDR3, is DGGITQSPKYLFRKEGQNVTLSCEQNLNHDAMYWYRQDPGQGLRLIYYSQIVNDFQKGDIAEGYSVSREKKESFPLTVTSAQKNPTAFYLCASSAGTGGAYEQYFGPGTRLTVT.

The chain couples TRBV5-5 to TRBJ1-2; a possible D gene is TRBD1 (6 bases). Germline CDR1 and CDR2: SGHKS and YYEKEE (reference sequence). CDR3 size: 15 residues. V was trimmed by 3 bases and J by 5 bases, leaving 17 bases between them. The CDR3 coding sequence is TGTGCCAGCAGCTATACGGCCCTCAGGGGATATGGCTACACCTTC. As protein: CASSYTALRGYGYTF.